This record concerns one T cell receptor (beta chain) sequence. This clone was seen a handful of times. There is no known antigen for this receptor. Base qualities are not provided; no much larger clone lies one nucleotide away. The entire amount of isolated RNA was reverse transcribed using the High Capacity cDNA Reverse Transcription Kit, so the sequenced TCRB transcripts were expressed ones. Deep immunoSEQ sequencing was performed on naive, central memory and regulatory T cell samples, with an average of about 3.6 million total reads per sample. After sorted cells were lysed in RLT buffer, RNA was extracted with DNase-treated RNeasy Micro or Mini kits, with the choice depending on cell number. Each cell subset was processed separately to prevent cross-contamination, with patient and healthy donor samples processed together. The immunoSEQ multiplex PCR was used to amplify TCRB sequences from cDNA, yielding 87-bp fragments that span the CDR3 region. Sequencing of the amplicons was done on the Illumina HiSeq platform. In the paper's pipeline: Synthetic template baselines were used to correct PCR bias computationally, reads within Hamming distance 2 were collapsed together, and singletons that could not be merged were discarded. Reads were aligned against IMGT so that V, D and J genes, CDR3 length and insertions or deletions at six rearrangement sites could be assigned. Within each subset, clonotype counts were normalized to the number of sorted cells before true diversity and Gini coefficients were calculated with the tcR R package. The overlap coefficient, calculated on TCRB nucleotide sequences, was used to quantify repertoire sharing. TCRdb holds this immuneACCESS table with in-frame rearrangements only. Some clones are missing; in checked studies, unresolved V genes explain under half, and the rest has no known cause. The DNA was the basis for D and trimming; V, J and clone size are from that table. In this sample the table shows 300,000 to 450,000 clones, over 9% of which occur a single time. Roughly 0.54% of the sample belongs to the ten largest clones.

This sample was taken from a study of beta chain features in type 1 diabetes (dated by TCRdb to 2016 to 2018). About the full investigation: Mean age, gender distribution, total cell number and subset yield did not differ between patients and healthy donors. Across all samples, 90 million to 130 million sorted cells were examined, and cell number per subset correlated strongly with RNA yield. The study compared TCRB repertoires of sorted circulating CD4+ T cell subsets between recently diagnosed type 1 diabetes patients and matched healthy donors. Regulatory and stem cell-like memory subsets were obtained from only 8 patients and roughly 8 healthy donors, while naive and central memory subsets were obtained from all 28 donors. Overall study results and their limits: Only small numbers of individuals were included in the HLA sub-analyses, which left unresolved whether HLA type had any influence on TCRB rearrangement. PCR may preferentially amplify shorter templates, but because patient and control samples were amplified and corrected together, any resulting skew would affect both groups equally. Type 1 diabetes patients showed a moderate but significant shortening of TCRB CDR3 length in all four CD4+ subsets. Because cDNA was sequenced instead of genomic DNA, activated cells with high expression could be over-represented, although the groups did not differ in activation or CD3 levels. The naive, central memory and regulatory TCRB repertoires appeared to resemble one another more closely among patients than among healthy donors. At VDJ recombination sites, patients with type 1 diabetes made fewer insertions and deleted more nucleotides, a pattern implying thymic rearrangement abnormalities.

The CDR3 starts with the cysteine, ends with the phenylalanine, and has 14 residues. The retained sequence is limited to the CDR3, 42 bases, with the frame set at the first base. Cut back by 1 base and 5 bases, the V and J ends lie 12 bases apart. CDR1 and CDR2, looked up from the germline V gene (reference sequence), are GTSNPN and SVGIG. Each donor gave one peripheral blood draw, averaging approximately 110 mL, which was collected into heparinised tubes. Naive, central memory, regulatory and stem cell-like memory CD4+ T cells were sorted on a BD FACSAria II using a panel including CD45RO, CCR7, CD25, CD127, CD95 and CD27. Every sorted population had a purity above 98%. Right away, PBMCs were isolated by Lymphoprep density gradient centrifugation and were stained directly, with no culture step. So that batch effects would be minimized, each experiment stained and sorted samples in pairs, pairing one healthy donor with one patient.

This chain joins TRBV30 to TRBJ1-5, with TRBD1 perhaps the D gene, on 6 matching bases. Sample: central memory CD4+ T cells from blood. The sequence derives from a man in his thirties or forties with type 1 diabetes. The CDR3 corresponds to CAWSGASGDQPQHF. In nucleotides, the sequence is TGTGCCTGGAGTGGGGCGTCAGGGGATCAGCCCCAGCATTTT.